Listed below are T cell receptor beta chains from one sample, sequenced in a study of tumor and adjacent non-tumor tissue in lung cancer. TCRdb itself ran the multiplex PCR reads through MiXCR, one entry per CDR3 protein. In the table there are 200,000 or so distinct CDR3 sequences, 71% of which are singletons. Sequencing used lung tumor tissue. The receptors here all came from a man aged 55-75 years with non-small cell lung cancer. Both conserved end residues are part of each CDR3. Fields, in order: clone size, D gene, V gene, J gene, CDR3 DNA, CDR3 protein. A D gene is named only where the DNA matches it firmly. Rows give clone size only sometimes, using once, few, many, or a class for an expanded clone.

NA,TRBD2,TRBV4-1,TRBJ2-1,TGCGCCAGCAGCAAAGACTTGGATAGGACTAGCAGGGAAGGGATGAAGCAGTTCTTC,CASSKDLDRTSREGMKQFF
NA,NA,TRBV6-6,TRBJ1-5,TGTGCCAGCAGCTACCAAGTCGCCGGGAGTCAGCCCCAGCATTTT,CASSYQVAGSQPQHF
NA,TRBD1,TRBV12-3/TRBV12-4,TRBJ1-6,TGTGCCAGCACTTTAGGACAGGGCTGGGCACCCCTCCACTTT,CASTLGQGWAPLHF
few,NA,TRBV11-3,TRBJ1-1,TGTGCCAGCATCGTAGACTCCGGGGGAAACACTGAAGCTTTCTTT,CASIVDSGGNTEAFF
NA,NA,TRBV20-1,TRBJ2-3,TGCAGTGATAGCGGTCGACGCACAGATACGCAGTATTTC,CSDSGRRTDTQYF
NA,NA,TRBV20-1,TRBJ2-3,TGCAGTGCCAGACTAGTCCGCGGCGCAGATATGCAGTATTTT,CSARLVRGADMQYF
NA,TRBD1,TRBV7-2,TRBJ1-2,TGTGCCAGCAGCTTATTCGGACAGGGGGCTGCCTATGGCTACACCTTC,CASSLFGQGAAYGYTF
few,NA,TRBV6-6,TRBJ2-3,TGTGCCAGCAGTTATGGAGGGGGAGGAGTTACGCAGTATTTT,CASSYGGGGVTQYF
NA,TRBD1,TRBV12-3/TRBV12-4,TRBJ2-7,TGTACCAGCAGTTTGGCGGGACAGGGGTACGGGCAGTACTTC,CTSSLAGQGYGQYF
NA,NA,TRBV6-1,TRBJ2-5,TGTACCAGCAGTACTTCCAACTTC,CTSSTSNF
NA,NA,TRBV20-1,TRBJ2-1,TGCAGCCGCAACTGGGCCCTGAACTACAATGAGCAGTTCTTC,CSRNWALNYNEQFF
once,NA,TRBV11-3,TRBJ2-5,TGTGACAGCAGCTTATTCCAAGACCAAGAGACCCAGTACTTC,CDSSLFQDQETQYF
NA,TRBD2,TRBV30,TRBJ2-1,TGTGCCTGGACAATGATGACTAGCGGGGGGAGGGGTGAGCAGCTCTTC,CAWTMMTSGGRGEQLF
many,TRBD1,TRBV6-1,TRBJ1-2,TGTGCCAGCAGGGGGACAGGGAACAGAGGCTACACCTTC,CASRGTGNRGYTF
NA,NA,TRBV10-2,TRBJ2-5,TGCGCCAGCAGTGGTCCGGACGCCGTGGGAGAGACCCAGTACTTC,CASSGPDAVGETQYF
many,TRBD2,TRBV20-1,TRBJ2-1,TGCAGTGCTAGAGATAGAATAGCGGGGGTACTCGGGCAGTTCTTC,CSARDRIAGVLGQFF
NA,NA,TRBV20-1,TRBJ2-2,TGCAGCGCGGGAAACCCCGGGCAGGGTAGGACCGGGGAGCTGTTTTTT,CSAGNPGQGRTGELFF
NA,NA,TRBV6-1,TRBJ1-1,TGTGCCAGCAGTGAGCACAGGGCGGCCACTGAAGCTTTCTTT,CASSEHRAATEAFF
many,TRBD1,TRBV11-2,TRBJ2-7,TGTGCCAGCAGCTTAGCAACCGGGACAGGGTGGAACGAGCAGTACTTC,CASSLATGTGWNEQYF
few,TRBD1,TRBV28,TRBJ2-7,TGTGCCAGCAGTTTCACCGGGACAGCTCGCTACGAGCAGTACTTC,CASSFTGTARYEQYF
many,NA,TRBV13,TRBJ2-7,TGTGCCAGCAGCTTAGCCAACAACGAGCAGTACTTC,CASSLANNEQYF
many,NA,TRBV4-2,TRBJ1-5,TGTGCCAGCAGCCCCCTAATCGGGACGGACAATCAGCCCCAGCATTTT,CASSPLIGTDNQPQHF
NA,TRBD1,TRBV5-6,TRBJ2-1,TGTGCCAGCAATCAGGACAGGGGGGAAGTCTACAATGAGTATTTCTTC,CASNQDRGEVYNEYFF
NA,NA,TRBV4-2,TRBJ2-7,TGTGCCAACAGCCGTTACTTCATGGGACGGACCTACGAGCAGTACTTC,CANSRYFMGRTYEQYF
NA,TRBD2,TRBV10-2,TRBJ2-1,TGCGCCAGCAGTGACCTGCTTATCGGGGGAGGGCCCAATGAGCAGCTCTTC,CASSDLLIGGGPNEQLF
many,NA,TRBV14,TRBJ2-3,TGTGCCAGCAGCCAAGGGCTAGCGTCTAGCACAGATACGCAGTATTTT,CASSQGLASSTDTQYF
many,NA,TRBV7-9,TRBJ2-7,TGTGCCAGCAGCTCGGACACAACCTACGAGCAGTACTTC,CASSSDTTYEQYF
NA,NA,TRBV13,TRBJ2-1,TGTGCCAGCAGCTTAGGGCCCCTGACATCGAGCGGATATGGGAATGAGCAGTTCTTC,CASSLGPLTSSGYGNEQFF
NA,TRBD2,TRBV6-2/TRBV6-3,TRBJ2-1,TGTGCCAGCAGTTACCTAAACTATGCTAGCGGAAGTTCTGGCAATGAGCAGTTCTTC,CASSYLNYASGSSGNEQFF
NA,NA,TRBV20-1,TRBJ2-2,TGCAGTGCTTCCCGGGATCCGGGCACCGGGGAGCTGTTTTTT,CSASRDPGTGELFF
NA,NA,TRBV29-1,TRBJ1-2,TGCAGCGCTGAGGCAGCGGAGAACTATGGCTACACCTTC,CSAEAAENYGYTF